This TCR beta chain was documented in a study of blood T cell repertoires in COVID-19. At the level of the study: PBMCs, B-cell-depleted T cells, or T cells were the source of the cDNA or gDNA that made up the material.

With 6 bases removed from V and 9 bases from J, the gap between germline ends came to 14 bases. CDR1 is SGHTA, CDR2 FQGTGA, per germline. The CDR3 is 12 amino acids. TCRdb's copy holds only in-frame clones and misses some; the assay was immunoSEQ multiplex PCR. The sample lists 150,000 to 200,000 clones, around nine tenths seen once, with more than 3% in the top ten. This clone was detected only once. This chain joins TRBV7-3 and TRBJ1-1; possibly TRBD1 for D (5 bases). The receptor was derived from a man between 70 and 80 years old with acute or convalescent COVID-19. Material for sequencing was peripheral blood. Here the CDR3 DNA reads TGTGCCAGCAGTTTTACGACAGAGAAAGCTTTCTTT. Residues: CASSFTTEKAFF.